The 14 T cell receptor beta chains reported below all come from one sample, sequenced in a study of beta chain features in type 1 diabetes. Reverse transcribing all isolated RNA meant expressed TCRB transcripts were sequenced. Profiled with immunoSEQ multiplex PCR; TCRdb holds only in-frame clones, not every one. Counted here are fewer than 350,000 clones, about 20% occurring once; the ten biggest clones make up 0.044%. The source material was naive CD4+ T cells from blood. These receptors came from a woman aged 18-29 years in good health.

The chain combines TRBV14 with TRBJ2-7; tentative D call: TRBD2 (6 bases). Germline-derived CDR1 and CDR2 are SGHDN and FVKESK. V dropped 3 bases and J dropped 0 bases, with 12 bases sitting between them. There are 15 residues in the CDR3. This CDR3 reads CASSQRDGLSYEQYF. The CDR3 DNA reads TGTGCCAGCAGCCAGCGGGACGGACTCTCCTACGAGCAGTACTTC.

This clone was seen a few times. V and J are TRBV30 and TRBJ2-1; D perhaps matches TRBD1 (5 bases). Germline CDR1 and CDR2: GTSNPN and SVGIG (reference sequence). The CDR3 covers 14 residues. Trimming took off 1 base at V and 9 bases at J, with 16 bases between the two ends. CDR3: CAWSEGLGSGEQFF. The CDR3 nucleotides read TGTGCCTGGAGTGAGGGGCTGGGTTCGGGTGAGCAGTTCTTC.

This chain links TRBV7-2 with TRBJ1-2; possible D gene TRBD1, 6 bases. Germline V CDR1 and CDR2: SGHTA, FQGNSA. The V gene lost 1 base and the J gene lost 7 bases, with 13 bases spanning the gap. The CDR3 runs to 14 residues. CDR3 nucleotide sequence: TGTGCCAGCAGCTTAGTTACGGCAGGGGTTGGCTACACCTTC. Amino acid sequence: CASSLVTAGVGYTF. Complete variable domain (other parts from reference TRBV7-2 and TRBJ1-2): GAGVSQSPSNKVTEKGKDVELRCDPISGHTALYWYRQSLGQGLEFLIYFQGNSAPDKSGLPSDRFSAERTGGSVSTLTIQRTQQEDSAVYLCASSLVTAGVGYTFGSGTRLTVV.

In its sample, this clone was seen a few times. This rearrangement joins TRBV2 to TRBJ1-2; TRBD1 is a possible D gene (5 bases). Germline CDR1 and CDR2: SNHLY and FYNNEI. The CDR3 extends over 12 amino acids. V was pared by 11 bases and J by 7 bases, with 17 bases between. The CDR3 coding sequence is TGTGCCGGCACCGGGGACTGGGGTGGCTACACCTTC. This codes for CAGTGDWGGYTF.

Only a few counts were recorded for this clone. V and J are TRBV30 and TRBJ1-1; D is unclear. Germline assignment: CDR1 GTSNPN and CDR2 SVGIG (reference sequence). Trimming removed 5 bases from V and 1 base from J, with 11 bases in between. CDR3 length equals 13 residues. CDR3 in DNA: TGTGCCTGGGACACGGCACAGAACACTGAAGCTTTCTTT. It encodes CAWDTAQNTEAFF.

The rearrangement links TRBV7-9 to TRBJ2-7, with D unresolved. Germline CDR1 and CDR2: SEHNR and FQNEAQ (reference sequence). The CDR3 consists of 15 residues. The V end lost 5 bases, the J end lost 0 bases, and 14 bases lay between the germline ends. This CDR3 is CASSTSIRSSYEQYF. CDR3 in DNA: TGTGCCAGCAGCACCTCAATTCGTAGCTCCTACGAGCAGTACTTC. The full variable domain, in which reference TRBV7-9 and TRBJ2-7 provide the parts outside the CDR3, is DTGVSQNPRHKITKRGQNVTFRCDPISEHNRLYWYRQTLGQGPEFLTYFQNEAQLEKSRLLSDRFSAERPKGSFSTLEIQRTEQGDSAMYLCASSTSIRSSYEQYFGPGTRLTVT.

This clone was counted a few times. This chain links TRBV6-5 with TRBJ2-3; the match to TRBD1 covers 10 bases. The germline V gene encodes CDR1 MNHEY and CDR2 SVGAGI. The CDR3 has 14 residues. V dropped 4 bases and J dropped 4; count of bases not matched to a gene: 2. The DNA of the CDR3 is TGTGCCAGCAGTTGGGACAGGGGAGCAGATACGCAGTATTTT. Translation: CASSWDRGADTQYF.

This clone was detected a few times. This chain's CDR3 is CASSHRGVGEKLFF. CDR3 in DNA: TGTGCCAGCAGCCACAGGGGGGTTGGCGAAAAACTGTTTTTT. The chain joins TRBV11-3 to TRBJ1-4, with TRBD1 matching 8 bases. V shed 5 bases, J shed 8 bases, and the junction held 7 bases outside the gene matches. The CDR3 is made up of 14 amino acids. Germline loops: CDR1 SGHNT, CDR2 YENEEA. The full variable domain, with the rest looked up from reference TRBV11-3 and TRBJ1-4, is EAGVVQSPRYKIIEKKQPVAFWCNPISGHNTLYWYLQNLGQGPELLIRYENEEAVDDSQLPKDRFSAERLKGVDSTLKIQPAELGDSAVYLCASSHRGVGEKLFFGSGTQLSVL.

This rearrangement joins TRBV2 to TRBJ2-3; 12 nucleotides align to TRBD2. The CDR3 is 15 residues long. The V segment lost 5 bases and the J segment 6 bases; nucleotides outside the gene matches: 6. CDR1 and CDR2 from the germline V gene are SNHLY and FYNNEI. The CDR3 bases are TGTGCCAGCAGTCTACTAGCGGGGGGCCCCGATACGCAGTATTTT. It codes for CASSLLAGGPDTQYF. Based on the CDR3 plus reference TRBV2 and TRBJ2-3, the full variable domain is EPEVTQTPSHQVTQMGQEVILRCVPISNHLYFYWYRQILGQKVEFLVSFYNNEISEKSEIFDDQFSVERPDGSNFTLKIRSTKLEDSAMYFCASSLLAGGPDTQYFGPGTRLTVL.

This clone came up a few times. This sequence joins TRBV5-1 and TRBJ2-1; 9 bases agree with TRBD1. V trimming: 0 bases; J trimming: 4 bases; junction bases outside the gene matches: 5. The germline V gene encodes CDR1 SGHRS and CDR2 YFSETQ. The CDR3 covers 16 residues. Here the CDR3 reads CASSLGGTGHYNEQFF. CDR3 nucleotide sequence: TGCGCCAGCAGCTTGGGGGGGACAGGGCATTACAATGAGCAGTTCTTC.

The sample holds a few counts of this clone. The chain carries TRBV29-1 and TRBJ1-1, with 7 nucleotides matching TRBD1. Trimming at V came to 5 bases and at J to 0 bases, leaving 3 bases not matched to a gene. The CDR3 consists of 13 residues. Germline assignment: CDR1 SQVTM and CDR2 ANQGSEA. This CDR3 is CSVSGQLNTEAFF. CDR3 in DNA: TGCAGCGTTTCGGGACAGCTGAACACTGAAGCTTTCTTT.

This clone was counted between two and nine times. This chain joins TRBV4-1 and TRBJ2-1; D perhaps matches TRBD1 (6 bases). There are 16 residues in the CDR3. V lost 4 bases to trimming and J lost 2 bases, with 15 bases between them. From germline, CDR1 is MGHRA and CDR2 YSYEKL. CDR3 sequence reads: CASSPLRDTTYNEQFF. The CDR3 nucleotides read TGCGCCAGCAGCCCCCTAAGGGACACCACCTACAATGAGCAGTTCTTC.

The rearrangement links TRBV7-2 to TRBJ2-5; 7 bases are shared with TRBD1. Germline loops: CDR1 SGHTA, CDR2 FQGNSA. The CDR3 covers 14 residues. V gave up 1 base and J gave up 5 bases; unmatched junction bases: 4. CDR3 protein: CASSLVQGVETQYF. Written as DNA, the CDR3 is TGTGCCAGCAGCTTAGTCCAGGGGGTGGAGACCCAGTACTTC.

The rearrangement uses TRBV10-3 and TRBJ2-1; TRBD2 agrees at 12 bases. V lost 6 bases to trimming and J lost 5 bases; unmatched junction nucleotides: 2. The CDR3 runs 14 residues. Per germline, CDR1 ENHRY and CDR2 SYGVKD. The DNA of the CDR3 is TGTGCCATCAGCCTAGCGGGAGGGAACAATGAGCAGTTCTTC. Amino acid sequence: CAISLAGGNNEQFF.